This paragraph covers one TCR beta chain sequence. Its antigen is unknown. The data are from a study of cytomegalovirus exposure and HLA in healthy donors. Study observations and caveats: The study listed roughly 160 cytomegalovirus-associated TCR beta chains. Researchers reported in a later analysis that a missense DCLRE1C variant was tied to TCR beta V- and J-gene trimming.

This CDR3 is built from 16 residues. Germline CDR1 is MNHNY and CDR2 is SVGAGI (reference sequence). Losses at the gene ends were 7 bases for V and 2 bases for J; bases not matched to a gene: 8. The PCR had 60 Vbeta and 13 Jbeta primers. Under the authors' procedure: A later analysis tallied 87 million or so unique TCR beta chains, approximately 10 million of them shared. The table came from immunoSEQ multiplex PCR; TCRdb's copy has only in-frame clones and leaves some out. The V and J calls and clone size come from that table; D and trimming were worked out from the DNA. The sample consists of 200,000 to 250,000 clones, about 80% of them appearing once.

Sample: PBMCs. The TCR sequence derives from a woman in her fifties or sixties in good health and CMV-seropositive. This chain connects TRBV6-6 to TRBJ2-2; the match to TRBD1 covers 9 bases. The CDR3 DNA reads TGTGCCAGCATCACAGGGGGCGCCCCAAACACCGGGGAGCTGTTTTTT. Translating it yields CASITGGAPNTGELFF.